These T cell receptor beta chains were read from a single sample in a study of follicular helper T cells after annual influenza vaccination. Sequencing was performed with immunoSEQ multiplex PCR; in TCRdb, only in-frame clones are kept and a portion is missing. The data contain 13,000 to 15,000 clones, about four fifths of them seen just once; the ten biggest clones take up almost 0.45%. Sequences were derived from CXCR5- memory CD4+ T cells sorted from blood, sampled on the day of influenza vaccination. Source of these receptors: an adult who received the influenza vaccine. CDR3s include the opening cysteine and the closing phenylalanine or tryptophan. The order of the fields is clone size, V gene, J gene, D gene, CDR3 protein, CDR3 DNA. D genes are given only for firm matches. Clone size appears in some rows only: once, few, many, or a class for an expanded clone.

>once|TRBV2|TRBJ1-1|TRBD1
CASAKDRGHNTEAFF
TGTGCCAGCGCCAAGGACAGGGGACACAACACTGAAGCTTTCTTT
>once|TRBV7-9|TRBJ2-1|TRBD2
CASGSSGGSYNEQFF
TGTGCCAGCGGGTCTAGCGGGGGGAGCTACAATGAGCAGTTCTTC
>NA|TRBV20-1|TRBJ1-4|TRBD1
CSATDRDMFF
TGCAGTGCCACGGACAGGGATATGTTTTTT
>NA|TRBV10-2|TRBJ1-6|NA
CASSGPGSSPLHF
TGCGCCAGCAGTGGGCCAGGTAGTTCACCCCTCCACTTT
>NA|TRBV10-3|TRBJ2-3|TRBD2
CAISEALAGGSDTQYF
TGTGCCATCAGTGAGGCCCTAGCGGGGGGATCGGATACGCAGTATTTT
>NA|TRBV11-3|TRBJ2-2|TRBD1
CASSPTGGVPGELFF
TGTGCCAGCAGCCCCACAGGGGGCGTTCCCGGGGAGCTGTTTTTT
>NA|TRBV7-2|TRBJ1-3|NA
CASTGQFSGNTIYF
TGTGCCAGTACTGGACAGTTCTCTGGAAACACCATATATTTT
>few|TRBV5-1|TRBJ1-5|NA
CASSLSAGGQPQHF
TGCGCCAGCAGCTTATCAGCGGGTGGTCAGCCCCAGCATTTT
>NA|TRBV4-2|TRBJ1-2|NA
CASSQAAFVGEVGGYTF
TGTGCCAGCAGCCAAGCTGCCTTCGTAGGAGAGGTTGGTGGCTACACCTTC
>NA|TRBV7-6|TRBJ2-2|NA
CASSWLNTGELFF
TGTGCCAGCAGTTGGCTTAACACCGGGGAGCTGTTTTTT
>few|TRBV2|TRBJ2-2|TRBD1
CASRITGDGELFF
TGTGCCAGCAGAATAACAGGGGACGGGGAGCTGTTTTTT
>NA|TRBV4-3|TRBJ2-5|NA
CASSQEIRETQYF
TGCGCCAGCAGCCAAGAAATTCGGGAGACCCAGTACTTC
>once|TRBV9|TRBJ2-5|TRBD2
CASSPGLGEGTQYF
TGTGCCAGCAGCCCGGGACTAGGAGAGGGGACCCAGTACTTC
>NA|TRBV29-1|TRBJ2-1|NA
CSATLAGGVGQFF
TGCAGCGCGACTCTGGCTGGTGGGGTTGGGCAGTTCTTC
>NA|TRBV9|TRBJ1-2|NA
CASSPTPQEGYTF
TGTGCCAGCAGTCCTACTCCGCAAGAGGGCTACACCTTC
>NA|TRBV5-1|TRBJ1-2|NA
CASSLDANYGYTF
TGCGCCAGCAGCTTAGATGCCAACTATGGCTACACCTTC
>few|TRBV6-6|TRBJ1-6|NA
CASSTVSGNRSPLHF
TGTGCCAGCAGTACCGTTTCGGGGAATCGTTCACCCCTCCACTTT
>NA|TRBV7-9|TRBJ2-3|NA
CASSLRITGSTDTQYF
TGTGCCAGCAGCCTGAGGATCACTGGGAGCACAGATACGCAGTATTTT
>NA|TRBV7-2|TRBJ2-5|TRBD2
CASSFSAGGETQYF
TGTGCCAGCAGCTTTTCAGCGGGGGGGGAGACCCAGTACTTC
>few|TRBV19|TRBJ1-2|TRBD1
CASSPNRGRDYGYTF
TGTGCCAGTAGTCCCAACAGGGGGCGAGACTATGGCTACACCTTC
>NA|TRBV10-3|TRBJ2-5|NA
CAISDRDIQETQYF
TGTGCCATCAGTGACCGGGACATCCAAGAGACCCAGTACTTC
>NA|TRBV5-1|TRBJ2-3|TRBD2
CASSPGGTSSTDTQYF
TGCGCCAGCAGCCCGGGGGGGACTAGCAGCACAGATACGCAGTATTTT
>NA|TRBV6-5|TRBJ2-1|TRBD2
CASSYGGGKYNEQFF
TGTGCCAGCAGTTACGGCGGGGGAAAATACAATGAGCAGTTCTTC